Listed below are T cell receptor beta chains from one sample, sequenced in a study of T-cell reconstitution after alpha-beta-depleted transplantation in children. MiXCR was run by TCRdb on the PCR reads, yielding one entry per CDR3 protein. The repertoire holds about 980,000 distinct CDR3 sequences, with less than 30% as singletons. Sequencing used PBMCs, mostly from graft donor cells, obtained 360 days after TCRalphabeta/CD19-depleted stem cell transplant. The receptor source for this set is a boy under three years old who had a stem cell transplant for SCID, so the T cells may come from the graft donor. Both conserved end residues are part of each CDR3. The D gene is left open where the match is weak. Clone sizes are given selectively: once, few, many, or a class where the clone is expanded.

v_call: TRBV5-1; clone_size: .; j_call: TRBJ2-6; d_call: .; cdr3_nt: TGCGCCAGCAGCCTATTGGGGGGACAGAAGAGCTCTGGGGCCAACGTCCTGACTTTC; cdr3_aa: CASSLLGGQKSSGANVLTF
v_call: TRBV2; clone_size: .; j_call: TRBJ2-1; d_call: .; cdr3_nt: TGTGCCAGCAACGACGGTCAATTCTACAATGAGCAGTTCTTC; cdr3_aa: CASNDGQFYNEQFF
v_call: TRBV5-1; clone_size: .; j_call: TRBJ1-2; d_call: .; cdr3_nt: TGCGCCAGCAGCTTGGATGACGGCTTGGGCTACACCTTC; cdr3_aa: CASSLDDGLGYTF
v_call: TRBV11-2; clone_size: .; j_call: TRBJ2-7; d_call: .; cdr3_nt: TGTGCCAGCAGCTTCAGAGGGGGGTGGGCAGATCGCTGCGAGCAGTACTTC; cdr3_aa: CASSFRGGWADRCEQYF
v_call: TRBV4-1; clone_size: .; j_call: TRBJ1-5; d_call: .; cdr3_nt: TGCGCCAGCAGCCCTCGGCCCGGGACCTTAAGCAATCAGCCCCAGCATTTT; cdr3_aa: CASSPRPGTLSNQPQHF
v_call: TRBV6-5; clone_size: many; j_call: TRBJ2-7; d_call: .; cdr3_nt: TGTGCCAGCAAAGACTACTACTACGAGCAGTACTTC; cdr3_aa: CASKDYYYEQYF
v_call: TRBV12-3/TRBV12-4; clone_size: few; j_call: TRBJ1-1; d_call: .; cdr3_nt: TGTGCCAGCAGTTTAGGTCGGGGAGGAGCTGAAGCTTTCTTT; cdr3_aa: CASSLGRGGAEAFF
v_call: TRBV12-3/TRBV12-4; clone_size: few; j_call: TRBJ1-5; d_call: TRBD1; cdr3_nt: TGTGCCAGCAGCGCACCTTCGACAGGGGAGAGGCCCCAGCATTTT; cdr3_aa: CASSAPSTGERPQHF
v_call: TRBV5-1; clone_size: .; j_call: TRBJ2-7; d_call: .; cdr3_nt: TGCGCCAGCAGCGTGTATCAGGGTAATAATTACGAGCAGTACTTC; cdr3_aa: CASSVYQGNNYEQYF
v_call: TRBV5-1; clone_size: .; j_call: TRBJ2-3; d_call: .; cdr3_nt: TGCGCCAGCAGCAGCTTCGGCGGGGCGAACACAGATACGCAGTATTTT; cdr3_aa: CASSSFGGANTDTQYF
v_call: TRBV20-1; clone_size: .; j_call: TRBJ1-4; d_call: .; cdr3_nt: TGCAGTGCTTACACGTATGAAAAACTGTTTTTT; cdr3_aa: CSAYTYEKLFF
v_call: TRBV29-1; clone_size: few; j_call: TRBJ1-2; d_call: TRBD1; cdr3_nt: TGCAGCGTTGCAAATGGACAGGGTTATGGCTACACCTTC; cdr3_aa: CSVANGQGYGYTF
v_call: TRBV7-9; clone_size: .; j_call: TRBJ2-7; d_call: .; cdr3_nt: TGTGCCAGCAGGGAAACACCTTACGAGCAGTACTTC; cdr3_aa: CASRETPYEQYF
v_call: TRBV6-5; clone_size: few; j_call: TRBJ2-5; d_call: .; cdr3_nt: TGTGCCAGCAGTTACGCCTCGATGGCAGAAGAGACCCAGTACTTC; cdr3_aa: CASSYASMAEETQYF
v_call: TRBV20-1; clone_size: few; j_call: TRBJ1-5; d_call: .; cdr3_nt: TGCAGTGCTAGTGCAGGGTATGACAATCAGCCCCAGCATTTT; cdr3_aa: CSASAGYDNQPQHF
v_call: TRBV3-1; clone_size: .; j_call: TRBJ2-7; d_call: .; cdr3_nt: TGTGCCAGCAGCCACCTAAAGGGCTCCGAGCAGTACTTC; cdr3_aa: CASSHLKGSEQYF
v_call: TRBV11-3; clone_size: .; j_call: TRBJ2-1; d_call: TRBD1; cdr3_nt: TGTGCCAGCAGCGCTCGACAGGGACGAAATGAGCAGTTCTTC; cdr3_aa: CASSARQGRNEQFF
v_call: TRBV29-1; clone_size: .; j_call: TRBJ2-1; d_call: TRBD2; cdr3_nt: TGCAGCGTTGAATACGGTGTGGGACTAGCGGGGTTAGGGCAGTTCTTC; cdr3_aa: CSVEYGVGLAGLGQFF
v_call: TRBV12-3/TRBV12-4; clone_size: few; j_call: TRBJ2-1; d_call: TRBD2; cdr3_nt: TGTGCCAGCAGTTTAGTAGGGGCTAGCGGGCGTCATTCGGGGTTCTTC; cdr3_aa: CASSLVGASGRHSGFF
v_call: TRBV20-1; clone_size: .; j_call: TRBJ2-7; d_call: TRBD1; cdr3_nt: TGCAGTGCTAGAGATTCGACCGGAGCGACAGGGAGATACGAGCAGTACTTC; cdr3_aa: CSARDSTGATGRYEQYF
v_call: TRBV4-2; clone_size: few; j_call: TRBJ2-1; d_call: .; cdr3_nt: TGTGCCAGCAGCCAAGGGCCACCAGGCCGGTCCTACAATGAGCAGTTCTTC; cdr3_aa: CASSQGPPGRSYNEQFF
v_call: TRBV4-2; clone_size: .; j_call: TRBJ2-7; d_call: .; cdr3_nt: TGTGCCAGCAGCCAAGGTACCCGGTTAAAGTCCTACGAGCAGTACTTC; cdr3_aa: CASSQGTRLKSYEQYF
v_call: TRBV12-3/TRBV12-4; clone_size: few; j_call: TRBJ2-7; d_call: .; cdr3_nt: TGTGCCAGCAGTACTACAGGACCCTTTTACGAGCAGTACTTC; cdr3_aa: CASSTTGPFYEQYF
v_call: TRBV21-1; clone_size: .; j_call: TRBJ1-1; d_call: .; cdr3_nt: TGTGCCAGCAGCACCCGGAAGGTCTTT; cdr3_aa: CASSTRKVF
v_call: TRBV5-1; clone_size: .; j_call: TRBJ1-6; d_call: .; cdr3_nt: TGCGCCAGCAGCTTGGGGCAGGGGTTGCATTCACCCCTCCACTTT; cdr3_aa: CASSLGQGLHSPLHF
v_call: TRBV6-1; clone_size: few; j_call: TRBJ1-2; d_call: .; cdr3_nt: TGTGCCAGCAGTATTTCGGGGGCCTCGGGGGCAGGCTACACCTTC; cdr3_aa: CASSISGASGAGYTF
v_call: TRBV5-1; clone_size: .; j_call: TRBJ1-1; d_call: .; cdr3_nt: TGCGCCAGCAGCGGGACCACTATGAACACTGAAGCTTTCTTT; cdr3_aa: CASSGTTMNTEAFF
v_call: TRBV2; clone_size: .; j_call: TRBJ2-7; d_call: .; cdr3_nt: TGTGCCAGCAACAACAGGGATAGATCCGAGCAGTACTTC; cdr3_aa: CASNNRDRSEQYF
v_call: TRBV11-2; clone_size: few; j_call: TRBJ2-3; d_call: .; cdr3_nt: TGTGCCAGCAGCTTACATCCGTTTGAGGTACTCACAGATACGCAGTATTTT; cdr3_aa: CASSLHPFEVLTDTQYF
v_call: TRBV15; clone_size: many; j_call: TRBJ2-7; d_call: .; cdr3_nt: TGTGCCACCAGCTACTCCACAGGGTACGAGCAGTACTTC; cdr3_aa: CATSYSTGYEQYF
v_call: TRBV12-3/TRBV12-4; clone_size: few; j_call: TRBJ2-3; d_call: .; cdr3_nt: TGTGCCAGCAGTCCTGGACTTCCCAGGGCAGATACGCAGTATTTT; cdr3_aa: CASSPGLPRADTQYF
v_call: TRBV9; clone_size: few; j_call: TRBJ2-5; d_call: .; cdr3_nt: TGTGCCAGCAGCGTAGGAGCAAGCCAAGGGACCCAGTACTTC; cdr3_aa: CASSVGASQGTQYF
v_call: TRBV12-3/TRBV12-4; clone_size: .; j_call: TRBJ1-3; d_call: .; cdr3_nt: TGTGCCAGCAGTTTCGCGGCAGTTACTGGAAACACCATATATTTT; cdr3_aa: CASSFAAVTGNTIYF
v_call: TRBV20-1; clone_size: few; j_call: TRBJ1-5; d_call: TRBD1; cdr3_nt: TGCAGTGCTGGAAGGGGGCTGGACAATCAGCCCCAGCATTTT; cdr3_aa: CSAGRGLDNQPQHF
v_call: TRBV6-2/TRBV6-3; clone_size: few; j_call: TRBJ1-5; d_call: .; cdr3_nt: TGTGCCAGCACTCCGTATAGCAATCAGCCCCAGCATTTT; cdr3_aa: CASTPYSNQPQHF
v_call: TRBV12-3/TRBV12-4; clone_size: few; j_call: TRBJ2-3; d_call: TRBD2; cdr3_nt: TGTGCCAGCACCGTAGCGGGGATCGCAGATACGCAGTATTTT; cdr3_aa: CASTVAGIADTQYF
v_call: TRBV28; clone_size: few; j_call: TRBJ1-5; d_call: TRBD1; cdr3_nt: TGTGCCAGCAGGGCCGACAGGGTCGATCAGCCCCAGCATTTT; cdr3_aa: CASRADRVDQPQHF
v_call: TRBV5-5; clone_size: .; j_call: TRBJ1-2; d_call: .; cdr3_nt: TGTGCCAGCAGCGTCGGGAGGCGCCGGACGAGCGGCTACACCTTC; cdr3_aa: CASSVGRRRTSGYTF
v_call: TRBV4-1; clone_size: .; j_call: TRBJ2-3; d_call: TRBD2; cdr3_nt: TGCGCCAGCAGCCAAGATCGGAGACTAGCCTCCGATACGCAGTATTTT; cdr3_aa: CASSQDRRLASDTQYF
v_call: TRBV28; clone_size: many; j_call: TRBJ2-7; d_call: .; cdr3_nt: TGTGCCAGCAGTCGGACGCCCTACGAGCAGTACTTC; cdr3_aa: CASSRTPYEQYF
v_call: TRBV7-9; clone_size: .; j_call: TRBJ2-3; d_call: .; cdr3_nt: TGTGCCAGCAGCTTCTTCACCTGGAGGGGGGGCACAGATACGCAGTATTTT; cdr3_aa: CASSFFTWRGGTDTQYF
v_call: TRBV5-1; clone_size: few; j_call: TRBJ2-3; d_call: .; cdr3_nt: TGCGCCAGCAGCCTATTGGCCCCCAGACTCTCAGATACGCAGTATTTT; cdr3_aa: CASSLLAPRLSDTQYF
v_call: TRBV2; clone_size: few; j_call: TRBJ2-5; d_call: TRBD2; cdr3_nt: TGTGCCAGCAGTGTGGCGGGGGGGGAGACCCAGTACTTC; cdr3_aa: CASSVAGGETQYF
v_call: TRBV7-8; clone_size: many; j_call: TRBJ2-5; d_call: .; cdr3_nt: TGTGCCAGCAGCCCCTGGACAGTCCAAGAGACCCAGTACTTC; cdr3_aa: CASSPWTVQETQYF
v_call: TRBV12-3/TRBV12-4; clone_size: few; j_call: TRBJ2-3; d_call: TRBD2; cdr3_nt: TGTGCCAGCAGTCTCGCGGGGGGAGCGGGGGGGACGCAGTATTTT; cdr3_aa: CASSLAGGAGGTQYF
v_call: TRBV12-3/TRBV12-4; clone_size: .; j_call: TRBJ2-1; d_call: TRBD2; cdr3_nt: TGTGCCAGCAGTTGGACTAGCGGGGGGCCGTGGGAGCAGTTCTTC; cdr3_aa: CASSWTSGGPWEQFF
v_call: TRBV4-1; clone_size: .; j_call: TRBJ2-3; d_call: .; cdr3_nt: TGCGCCAGCAGCCAAGAACCGCGGGGGCGCACAGATACGCAGTATTTT; cdr3_aa: CASSQEPRGRTDTQYF
v_call: TRBV7-9; clone_size: few; j_call: TRBJ2-7; d_call: .; cdr3_nt: TGTGCCAGCAGCCCACGAAGGTACGAGCAGTACTTC; cdr3_aa: CASSPRRYEQYF
v_call: TRBV28; clone_size: .; j_call: TRBJ2-1; d_call: .; cdr3_nt: TGTGCCAGCAGCACCGTCTGGGATGAGCAGTTCTTC; cdr3_aa: CASSTVWDEQFF
v_call: TRBV2; clone_size: .; j_call: TRBJ2-1; d_call: .; cdr3_nt: TGTGCCATTCGACAATTGGCCTACAATGAGCAGTTCTTC; cdr3_aa: CAIRQLAYNEQFF
v_call: TRBV6-6; clone_size: .; j_call: TRBJ2-3; d_call: .; cdr3_nt: TGTGCCAGCACGCTAGCCGCGAGAGATACGCAGTATTTT; cdr3_aa: CASTLAARDTQYF
v_call: TRBV7-2; clone_size: .; j_call: TRBJ2-7; d_call: .; cdr3_nt: TGTGCCAGCAGCCCCCTACGGGGGACCTACGAGCAGTACTTC; cdr3_aa: CASSPLRGTYEQYF